What follows are 26 T cell receptor beta chains derived from one specimen sequenced in a study of Ad26.COV2.S vaccination and SARS-CoV-2 variants. Noted treatment: 19 received Ad26.COV2.S at low or high dose, single or two shots; a few received placebo; per-sample allocation not given. Samples came from day 63 after the first vaccine or placebo injection. Data came from immunoSEQ multiplex PCR; TCRdb stores just in-frame clones and leaves some out. The repertoire has hundreds of thousands of clones, roughly nine tenths of them found once; the top ten carry approximately 1.5%. The sample consisted of peripheral blood, taken in a trial of Ad26.COV2.S vaccine versus placebo. The receptors originated from a person aged 18 to 65 who received the Ad26.COV2.S COVID-19 vaccine or a placebo.

V gene TRBV2 combines with J gene TRBJ2-7, with TRBD1 as a possible D gene (7 bases). CDR3 size: 13 residues. The V gene's germline CDR1 is SNHLY and CDR2 FYNNEI. With 1 base removed from V and 6 bases from J, the gap between germline ends came to 10 bases. The DNA of the CDR3 is TGTGCCAGCAGTGAAGACAGGGGAGGCGAGCAGTACTTC. It codes for CASSEDRGGEQYF.

The V call is TRBV30, the J call TRBJ1-5; D perhaps matches TRBD1 (6 bases). Trimming removed 5 bases from V and 3 bases from J, with 14 bases in between. The CDR3 has 14 residues. Germline CDR1 reads GTSNPN; CDR2 reads SVGIG (reference sequence). The CDR3 bases are TGTGCCTGGGGTCTCGGACAGCACAATCAGCCCCAGCATTTT. Amino acid sequence: CAWGLGQHNQPQHF.

The chain recombines TRBV18 with TRBJ2-7, with D possibly matching TRBD1 (5 bases). Germline values: CDR1 KGHSH, CDR2 LQKENI. The germline V and J ends were trimmed by 3 bases and 4 bases, with 16 bases remaining between them. The CDR3 has 15 amino acids. This chain's CDR3 is CASSPPDTGPYEQYF. In DNA, the CDR3 is TGTGCCAGCTCACCTCCGGACACAGGACCATACGAGCAGTACTTC.

This clone turned up a few times. The CDR3 here is CAISTGARSNQPQHF. The CDR3 nucleotides read TGCGCCATCTCGACGGGGGCGAGGAGCAATCAGCCCCAGCATTTT. This chain joins TRBV10-1 and TRBJ1-5; a weak D match, TRBD1 (6 bases). Trimming took 10 bases from V and 1 from J, leaving 17 bases between them. From germline, CDR1 is WNHNN and CDR2 SYGVQD (reference sequence). The CDR3 is 15 residues long.

The chain recombines TRBV7-8 with TRBJ2-7, with D tentatively TRBD2 (6 bases). The CDR3 loop spans 15 amino acids. Germline V gives CDR1 SGHVS, CDR2 FQNEAQ. V was trimmed by 3 bases and J by 4 bases, leaving 16 bases between them. CDR3 sequence (DNA): TGTGCCAGCAGCTTGCCGGGTGGGGGAGGTTACGAGCAGTACTTC. It translates to CASSLPGGGGYEQYF. Full variable domain (remainder filled in from reference TRBV7-8 and TRBJ2-7): GAGVSQSPRYKVAKRGQDVALRCDPISGHVSLFWYQQALGQGPEFLTYFQNEAQLDKSGLPSDRFFAERPEGSVSTLKIQRTQQEDSAVYLCASSLPGGGGYEQYFGPGTRLTVT.

V and J are TRBV6-5 and TRBJ1-4; the D gene is possibly TRBD1 (6 bases). This CDR3 has 12 residues. The germline V and J ends were trimmed by 6 bases and 8 bases, with 10 bases remaining between them. The germline V gene has CDR1 MNHEY and CDR2 SVGAGI. The CDR3 reads CASRGTYEKLFF. The CDR3, as DNA: TGTGCCAGCAGGGGGACATACGAAAAACTGTTTTTT.

About this clone itself: The germline gene is not matched at one end of the junction; a read error may be the cause. The CDR3 DNA follows: TGTGCCAGCAGCCAAGCCGGGACAGGGGGCAACCAGCCCCAGCATTTT. Amino acid sequence: CASSQAGTGGNQPQHF. The rearrangement links TRBV3-1 (or the pseudogene TRBV3-2) to TRBJ1-5, with 12 nucleotides matching TRBD1. CDR3 size: 16 residues. CDR1 LGHDT and CDR2 YNNKEL come from the germline V gene (reference sequence).

V usage is TRBV14 and J usage is TRBJ1-1; 9 bases align to TRBD1. V lost 1 base and J lost 8; bases outside the gene matches: 5. In germline, CDR1 is SGHDN, CDR2 FVKESK. CDR3 length: 14 amino acids. The CDR3 region is CASSQVGDRAEAFF. In nucleotides, the CDR3 is TGTGCCAGCAGCCAAGTCGGGGACAGGGCGGAAGCTTTCTTT.

The rearrangement links TRBV29-1 to TRBJ2-7, with 10 positions matching TRBD1. After removal of 7 bases from V and 5 bases from J, the junction contained 5 bases not matched to a gene. The CDR3 covers 12 residues. Germline-derived CDR1 and CDR2 are SQVTM and ANQGSEA. The CDR3 sequence is CSGVTGGNEQYF. The CDR3 region has the DNA TGCAGCGGCGTGACAGGGGGCAACGAGCAGTACTTC.

The V and J genes are TRBV19 and TRBJ1-1; D gene ambiguous. The V gene's germline CDR1 is LNHDA and CDR2 SQIVND (reference sequence). V was cut by 3 bases and J by 0 bases, with 8 bases left in between. The CDR3 extends over 14 amino acids. The DNA of the CDR3 is TGTGCCAGTAGTATGGACGGAATGAACACTGAAGCTTTCTTT. Protein product: CASSMDGMNTEAFF. Combining the CDR3 with reference TRBV19 and TRBJ1-1 gives the whole variable domain DGGITQSPKYLFRKEGQNVTLSCEQNLNHDAMYWYRQDPGQGLRLIYYSQIVNDFQKGDIAEGYSVSREKKESFPLTVTSAQKNPTAFYLCASSMDGMNTEAFFGQGTRLTVV.

The chain couples TRBV3-1 (or the pseudogene TRBV3-2) to TRBJ2-1; TRBD2 aligns across 14 bases. This CDR3 contains 16 residues. V trimming: 1 base; J trimming: 8 bases; junction bases outside the gene matches: 4. CDR1 and CDR2 (germline): LGHDT, YNNKEL (reference sequence). DNA for the CDR3: TGTGCCAGCAGCCAAGTCGGGACTAGCGGGAGACATGAGCAGTTCTTC. Translated: CASSQVGTSGRHEQFF.

The chain recombines TRBV3-1 (or the pseudogene TRBV3-2) with TRBJ2-1; 8 bases line up with TRBD1. Germline loops: CDR1 LGHDT, CDR2 YNNKEL (reference sequence). The CDR3 has 14 amino acids. V gave up 9 bases and J gave up 10 bases; unmatched junction bases: 14. CDR3 amino acids: CASWTGTGSGEQFF. CDR3 sequence (DNA): TGTGCCAGTTGGACTGGGACAGGTTCGGGAGAGCAGTTCTTC.

Regarding this clone: One base away lies a much larger clone, so this may be a sequencing read error. V and J are TRBV7-9 and TRBJ2-7; D not resolved. There are 12 residues in the CDR3. Germline V gives CDR1 SEHNR, CDR2 FQNEAQ (reference sequence). Trimming stripped 5 bases from V and 3 bases from J, with 8 bases between. The CDR3 reads CASSPHSYEQYF. The CDR3 DNA reads as TGTGCCAGCAGCCCGCACAGCTACGAGCAGTACTTC.

The CDR3 DNA is TGCAGCGTTGAATCCACCGAGGGGGCGGGAGGCTACACCTTC. It specifies CSVESTEGAGGYTF. This chain links TRBV29-1 with TRBJ1-2; 7 bases map to TRBD1. V was clipped by 2 bases and J by 8 bases; unmatched bases: 11. The CDR3 contains 14 residues. Germline loops: CDR1 SQVTM, CDR2 ANQGSEA.

This sequence joins TRBV19 and TRBJ1-6, with TRBD1 as a possible D gene (6 bases). Germline V CDR1 and CDR2: LNHDA, SQIVND (reference sequence). The CDR3 spans 15 residues. V was pared by 6 bases and J by 7 bases, with 16 bases between. CDR3 DNA sequence: TGTGCCAGTAGCAGCACAGGGAGAGGAAATTCACCCCTCCACTTT. Translating gives CASSSTGRGNSPLHF.

The V gene is TRBV27, the J gene TRBJ1-2; 7 bases match TRBD1. The CDR3 loop spans 15 amino acids. The V and J ends lost 5 bases and 3 bases, in that order; junction bases with no gene match: 9. Per germline, CDR1 MNHEY and CDR2 SMNVEV (reference sequence). The CDR3 coding sequence is TGTGCCAGCAGTCCGGACCAGGGGGTATACTATGGCTACACCTTC. Translation: CASSPDQGVYYGYTF.

V is TRBV19 and J is TRBJ2-1; D not resolved. Germline values: CDR1 LNHDA, CDR2 SQIVND (reference sequence). V lost 5 bases to trimming and J lost 0 bases, with 8 bases between them. This CDR3 is built from 14 residues. Written as DNA, the CDR3 is TGTGCCAGTAGTGACACGAGCTCCTACAATGAGCAGTTCTTC. As protein: CASSDTSSYNEQFF.

This clone was counted a single time. The gene calls are TRBV11-2 and TRBJ2-5, with D unclear. This CDR3 spans 15 amino acids. The germline gives CDR1 SGHAT, CDR2 FQNNGV. With 3 bases removed from V and 0 bases from J, the gap between germline ends came to 11 bases. DNA of the CDR3: TGTGCCAGCAGCTTCAACTCCGGCGACCAAGAGACCCAGTACTTC. This codes for CASSFNSGDQETQYF.

The chain links TRBV7-2 to TRBJ2-1; TRBD2 agrees at 10 bases. Germline V gives CDR1 SGHTA, CDR2 FQGNSA. V dropped 3 bases and J dropped 4; count of bases not matched to a gene: 3. The CDR3 is 15 amino acids. In nucleotides, the CDR3 is TGTGCCAGCAGCTTGAGCGGGAGGGGATACAATGAGCAGTTCTTC. Its protein product is CASSLSGRGYNEQFF.

The chain carries TRBV24-1 and TRBJ2-5; D is undetermined. This CDR3 spans 15 amino acids. V gave up 4 bases and J gave up 6 bases, with 17 bases separating them. Germline lookup yields CDR1 KGHDR and CDR2 SFDVKD. The CDR3 DNA reads as TGTGCCACCAGTGACCCCAACTCCGGGTCTAAGACCCAGTACTTC. This gives the protein CATSDPNSGSKTQYF.

The gene calls are TRBV18 and TRBJ2-7; 10 nucleotides match TRBD1. The germline gives CDR1 KGHSH, CDR2 LQKENI. Germline trimming cut 4 bases from V and 6 bases from J; bases unmatched to any gene: 6. This CDR3 comprises 14 residues. CDR3 coding DNA: TGTGCCAGCTCACGGGGGGACAGGGGTGGCGAGCAGTACTTC. As protein: CASSRGDRGGEQYF.

The chain is built from TRBV6-6 and TRBJ1-5, with D unresolved. The CDR3 contains 13 residues. V was trimmed by 2 bases and J by 8 bases, leaving 10 bases between them. From germline, CDR1 is MNHNY and CDR2 SVGAGI (reference sequence). This CDR3 is CASSYREVEPQHF. In DNA form, the CDR3 reads TGTGCCAGCAGTTACCGAGAGGTAGAGCCCCAGCATTTT.

V usage is TRBV7-3 and J usage is TRBJ1-1; no definite D call. Per germline, CDR1 SGHTA and CDR2 FQGTGA. V lost 5 bases, J lost 3 bases, and 10 bases lay in between. The CDR3 runs 13 residues. The CDR3 DNA follows: TGTGCCAGCAGCCCGTCTCGTGACACTGAAGCTTTCTTT. Protein sequence: CASSPSRDTEAFF.

This clone was counted between two and nine times. The J gene is TRBJ1-5, the V gene TRBV4-2; D not resolved. Germline V gene data show CDR1 as LGHNA and CDR2 as YNFKEQ. The CDR3 has 17 residues. The ends were cut back, 2 bases at V and 0 bases at J, with 14 bases in the middle. Written as DNA, the CDR3 is TGTGCCAGCAGCCAAACACGGGAAGGGAATAGCAATCAGCCCCAGCATTTT. Its translation is CASSQTREGNSNQPQHF.

The chain combines TRBV5-6 with TRBJ1-1; D uncertain. The germline gives CDR1 SGHDT, CDR2 YYEEEE. Trimming took off 0 bases at V and 1 base at J, with 10 bases between the two ends. This CDR3 region has 15 residues. The chain's CDR3 is CASSLGTASNTEAFF. The CDR3 bases are TGTGCCAGCAGCTTGGGGACGGCCTCGAACACTGAAGCTTTCTTT. The full variable domain, completed using reference TRBV5-6 and TRBJ1-1, is DAGVTQSPTHLIKTRGQQVTLRCSPKSGHDTVSWYQQALGQGPQFIFQYYEEEERQRGNFPDRFSGHQFPNYSSELNVNALLLGDSALYLCASSLGTASNTEAFFGQGTRLTVV.

This clone was observed a few times. This chain links TRBV27 with TRBJ1-5; 7 nucleotides match TRBD1. The CDR3 extends over 15 amino acids. J was trimmed by 2 bases and V by 4 bases; bases with no gene match: 5. Germline V gene data show CDR1 as MNHEY and CDR2 as SMNVEV (reference sequence). The CDR3 bases are TGTGCCAGCAGTTCCAGGGGGGTAGGCAATCAGCCCCAGCATTTT. This gives the protein CASSSRGVGNQPQHF.